This T cell receptor (beta chain) was obtained from a study of blood T cells in healthy people across ages. The germline V gene has CDR1 SQVTM and CDR2 ANQGSEA. This CDR3 comprises 14 residues. Trimming cost V 2 bases and J 6 bases; bases outside gene matches: 4. Through a sample-barcoded 5' primer and a J-beta primer mix, a second PCR was run for roughly 6 to 12 cycles. TCRdb independently ran MiXCR on the 5' RACE reads; one entry per CDR3 protein. Here the sample spans about 780,000 distinct CDR3 sequences, about half being singletons. The chain has TRBV29-1 and TRBJ2-1, with 10 bases matching TRBD2. Sequencing was performed on blood. This receptor was obtained from a man older than 75 in good health. CDR3 nucleotides: TGCAGCGTTGAATTGGCTAGCGGGGGCAATGAGCAGTTCTTC. Translated: CSVELASGGNEQFF.